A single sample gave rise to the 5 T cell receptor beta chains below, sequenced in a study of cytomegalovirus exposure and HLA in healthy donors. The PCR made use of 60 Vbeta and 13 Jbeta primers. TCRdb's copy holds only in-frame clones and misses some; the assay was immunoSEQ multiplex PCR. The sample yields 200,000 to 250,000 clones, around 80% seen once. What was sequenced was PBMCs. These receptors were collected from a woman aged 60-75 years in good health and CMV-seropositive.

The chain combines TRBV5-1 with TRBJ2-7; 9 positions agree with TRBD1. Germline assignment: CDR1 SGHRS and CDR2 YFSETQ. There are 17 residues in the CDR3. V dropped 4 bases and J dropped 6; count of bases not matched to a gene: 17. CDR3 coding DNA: TGCGCCAGCAGCAAGGGTAGAACAGGGGGCAGTCCCTTCGAGCAGTACTTC. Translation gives CASSKGRTGGSPFEQYF.

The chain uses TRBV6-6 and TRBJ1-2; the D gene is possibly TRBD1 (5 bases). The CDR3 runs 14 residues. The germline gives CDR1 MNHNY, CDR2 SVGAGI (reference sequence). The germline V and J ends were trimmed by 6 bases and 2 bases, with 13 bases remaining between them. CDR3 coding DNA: TGTGCCAGCAGGCGACAGTCAAAGAACTATGGCTACACCTTC. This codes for CASRRQSKNYGYTF.

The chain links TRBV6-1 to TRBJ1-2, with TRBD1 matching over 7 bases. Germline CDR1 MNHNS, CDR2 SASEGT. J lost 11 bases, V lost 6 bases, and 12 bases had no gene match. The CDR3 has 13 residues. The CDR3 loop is CASRERTGTGYTF. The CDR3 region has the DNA TGTGCCAGCAGGGAGAGGACAGGTACTGGTTACACCTTC.

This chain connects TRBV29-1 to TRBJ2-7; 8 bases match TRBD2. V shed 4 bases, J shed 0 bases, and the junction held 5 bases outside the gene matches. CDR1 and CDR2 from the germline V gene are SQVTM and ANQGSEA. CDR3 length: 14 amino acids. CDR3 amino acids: CSVAPGTSSYEQYF. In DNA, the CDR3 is TGCAGCGTTGCCCCCGGGACTAGCTCCTACGAGCAGTACTTC.

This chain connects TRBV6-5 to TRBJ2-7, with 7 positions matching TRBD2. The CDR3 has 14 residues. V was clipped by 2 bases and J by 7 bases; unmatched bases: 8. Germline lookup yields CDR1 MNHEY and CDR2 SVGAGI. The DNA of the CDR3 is TGTGCCAGCAGTTACGGGCGAATAGCGGGTGAGCAGTACTTC. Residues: CASSYGRIAGEQYF.